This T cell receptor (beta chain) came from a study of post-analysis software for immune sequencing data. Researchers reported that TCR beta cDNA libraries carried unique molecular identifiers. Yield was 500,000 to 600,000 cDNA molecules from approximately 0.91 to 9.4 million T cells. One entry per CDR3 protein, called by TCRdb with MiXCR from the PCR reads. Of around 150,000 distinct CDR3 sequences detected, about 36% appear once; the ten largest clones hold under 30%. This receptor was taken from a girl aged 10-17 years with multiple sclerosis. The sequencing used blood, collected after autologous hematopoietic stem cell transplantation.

The CDR3 sequence: CSARDRGTSSYEQYF. In DNA, the CDR3 is TGCAGTGCTAGAGATCGGGGGACCAGCTCCTACGAGCAGTACTTC. V is TRBV20-1 and J is TRBJ2-7; D possibly corresponds to TRBD2 (6 bases). The germline gives CDR1 DFQATT, CDR2 SNEGSKA (reference sequence). The CDR3 runs to 15 residues. V was cut by 0 bases and J by 0 bases, with 12 bases left in between.